This T cell receptor (beta chain) was identified during a study of shared clonotypes between healthy human individuals. Turning to the study itself: Each donor's CD4 naive and CD4 memory cells filled three plates apiece, CD8 naive two, and CD8 memory one.

Only in-frame clones appear in the TCRdb table, and some are missing; sequencing was by immunoSEQ multiplex PCR. The sample lists around 980,000 clones; approximately 80% were seen once. The V end lost 4 bases, the J end lost 6 bases, and 7 bases lay between the germline ends. The germline gives CDR1 SGHAT, CDR2 FQNNGV. CDR3 size: 11 residues. The table lists this clone with a count of one. Its antigen is currently unknown. Study-wide points: A reduction in generation probabilities was seen for non-shared clonotypes relative to those shared by all four donors.

The source of this sequence is a young man in good health. Some clones in this sample may be carry-over from other donors' samples. The sample taken for sequencing was memory CD4+ T cells from PBMCs. Subset given: CD45RA-negative fraction. This sequence joins TRBV11-2 and TRBJ2-7; no definite D call. CDR3 region: CASSSLGEQYF. The CDR3 DNA follows: TGTGCCAGCAGCTCCCTGGGCGAGCAGTACTTC. The full variable domain, its missing parts supplied by reference TRBV11-2 and TRBJ2-7, is EAGVAQSPRYKIIEKRQSVAFWCNPISGHATLYWYQQILGQGPKLLIQFQNNGVVDDSQLPKDRFSAERLKGVDSTLKIQPAKLEDSAVYLCASSSLGEQYFGPGTRLTVT.